This T cell receptor (beta chain) stems from a study of blood T cells in healthy people across ages. Study observations and caveats: A roughly linear age-dependent decrease characterized TCR beta diversity per million T cells.

Germline V gene lookup returns CDR1 SGHTA and CDR2 FQGTGA. Trimming removed 2 bases from V and 2 bases from J; junction bases left unmatched: 5. The CDR3 spans 16 residues. PCR was performed a second time for about 7 to 11 cycles using a sample-barcoded 5' primer and a J-beta primer mix. Template switching added a 12-random-nucleotide identifier to every cDNA molecule. TCRdb used MiXCR to reprocess the 5' RACE reads, holding one entry per CDR3 protein. The sample has around 800,000 distinct CDR3 sequences; about 42% are singletons. Donation came from healthy Caucasian individuals in Russia who were aged 6 to 90. Every donor gave approximately 10 milliliters of peripheral blood. About this clonotype itself: Its antigen is not known.

The chain carries TRBV7-3 and TRBJ2-3; 9 bases map to TRBD2. The specimen sequenced was blood. The clonotype originates from a man older than 75 in good health. The CDR3 bases are TGTGCCAGCAGCTTAGCGGGAGGGTTTAACACAGATACGCAGTATTTT. Its protein product is CASSLAGGFNTDTQYF. Drawing the rest from reference TRBV7-3 and TRBJ2-3, the complete variable domain is GAGVSQTPSNKVTEKGKYVELRCDPISGHTALYWYRQSLGQGPEFLIYFQGTGAADDSGLPNDRFFAVRPEGSVSTLKIQRTERGDSAVYLCASSLAGGFNTDTQYFGPGTRLTVL.